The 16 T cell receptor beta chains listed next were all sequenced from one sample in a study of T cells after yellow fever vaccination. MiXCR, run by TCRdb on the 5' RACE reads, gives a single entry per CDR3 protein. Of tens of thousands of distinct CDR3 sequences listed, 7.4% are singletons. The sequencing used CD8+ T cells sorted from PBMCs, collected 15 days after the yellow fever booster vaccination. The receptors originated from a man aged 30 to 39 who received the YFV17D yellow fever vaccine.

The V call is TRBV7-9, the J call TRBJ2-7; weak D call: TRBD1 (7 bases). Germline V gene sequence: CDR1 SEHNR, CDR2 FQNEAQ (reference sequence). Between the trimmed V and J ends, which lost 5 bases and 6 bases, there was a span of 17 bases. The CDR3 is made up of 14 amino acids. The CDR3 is CASSQGGLAREQYF. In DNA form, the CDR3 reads TGTGCCAGCAGCCAAGGGGGCCTAGCGCGCGAGCAGTACTTC.

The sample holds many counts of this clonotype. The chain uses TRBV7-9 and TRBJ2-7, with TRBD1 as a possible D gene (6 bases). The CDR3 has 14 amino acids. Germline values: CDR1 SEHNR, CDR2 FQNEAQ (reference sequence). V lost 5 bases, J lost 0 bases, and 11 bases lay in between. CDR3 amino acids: CASSQTGSSYEQYF. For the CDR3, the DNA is TGTGCCAGCAGCCAGACAGGAAGCTCCTACGAGCAGTACTTC. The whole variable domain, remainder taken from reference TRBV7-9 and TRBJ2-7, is DTGVSQNPRHKITKRGQNVTFRCDPISEHNRLYWYRQTLGQGPEFLTYFQNEAQLEKSRLLSDRFSAERPKGSFSTLEIQRTEQGDSAMYLCASSQTGSSYEQYFGPGTRLTVT.

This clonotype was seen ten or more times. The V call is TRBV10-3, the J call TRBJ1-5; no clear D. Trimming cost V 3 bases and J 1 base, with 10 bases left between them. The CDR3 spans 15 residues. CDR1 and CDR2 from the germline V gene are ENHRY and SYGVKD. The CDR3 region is CAISEGQMSNQPQHF. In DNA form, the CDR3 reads TGTGCCATCAGTGAAGGCCAGATGAGCAATCAGCCCCAGCATTTT.

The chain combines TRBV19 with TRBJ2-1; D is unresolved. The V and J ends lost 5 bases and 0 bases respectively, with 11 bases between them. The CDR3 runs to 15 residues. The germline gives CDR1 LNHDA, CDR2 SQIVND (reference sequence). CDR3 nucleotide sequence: TGTGCCAGTAGTGAGGAGTGGAGCTCCTACAATGAGCAGTTCTTC. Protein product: CASSEEWSSYNEQFF.

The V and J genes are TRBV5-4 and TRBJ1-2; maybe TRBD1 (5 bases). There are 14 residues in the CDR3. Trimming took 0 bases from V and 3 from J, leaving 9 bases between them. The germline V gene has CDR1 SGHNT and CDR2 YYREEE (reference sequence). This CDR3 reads CASSLARAHYGYTF. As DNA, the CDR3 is TGTGCCAGCAGCTTGGCCAGGGCGCACTATGGCTACACCTTC.

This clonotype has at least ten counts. The CDR3 bases are TGTGCCAGCAGCTTAGTTCACAGCAACACCGGGGAGCTGTTTTTT. Translated, it gives CASSLVHSNTGELFF. This chain uses TRBV11-2 with TRBJ2-2; D gene unclear. The V gene's germline CDR1 is SGHAT and CDR2 FQNNGV. This CDR3 spans 15 amino acids. V gave up 1 base and J gave up 2 bases, with 8 bases separating them.

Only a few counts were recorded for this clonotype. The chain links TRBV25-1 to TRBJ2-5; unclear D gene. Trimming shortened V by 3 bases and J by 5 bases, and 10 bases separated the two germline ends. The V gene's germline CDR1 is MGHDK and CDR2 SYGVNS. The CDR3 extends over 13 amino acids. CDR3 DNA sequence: TGTGCCAGCAGTGACGTGGCGGTCGAGACCCAGTACTTC. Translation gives CASSDVAVETQYF. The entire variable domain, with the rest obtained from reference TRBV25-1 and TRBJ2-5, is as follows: EADIYQTPRYLVIGTGKKITLECSQTMGHDKMYWYQQDPGMELHLIHYSYGVNSTEKGDLSSESTVSRIRTEHFPLTLESARPSHTSQYLCASSDVAVETQYFGPGTRLLVL.

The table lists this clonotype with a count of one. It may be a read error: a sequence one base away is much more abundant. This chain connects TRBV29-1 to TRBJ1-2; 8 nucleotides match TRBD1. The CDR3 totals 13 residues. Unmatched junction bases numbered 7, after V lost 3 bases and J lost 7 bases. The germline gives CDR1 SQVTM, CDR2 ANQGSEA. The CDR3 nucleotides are TGCAGCGTTGATTATCAGGGGGCGAGTGGCTACACCTTC. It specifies CSVDYQGASGYTF.

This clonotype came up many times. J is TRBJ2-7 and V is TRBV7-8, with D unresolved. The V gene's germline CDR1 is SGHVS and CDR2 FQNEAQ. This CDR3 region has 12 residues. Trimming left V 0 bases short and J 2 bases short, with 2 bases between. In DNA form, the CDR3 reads TGTGCCAGCAGCTTAGCGCCCTACGAGCAGTACTTC. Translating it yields CASSLAPYEQYF.

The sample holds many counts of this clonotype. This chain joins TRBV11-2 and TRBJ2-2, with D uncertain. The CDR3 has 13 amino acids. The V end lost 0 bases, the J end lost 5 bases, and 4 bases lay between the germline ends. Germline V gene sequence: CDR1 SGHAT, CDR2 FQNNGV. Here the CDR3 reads CASSLDVTGELFF. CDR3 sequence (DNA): TGTGCCAGCAGCTTAGATGTGACCGGGGAGCTGTTTTTT.

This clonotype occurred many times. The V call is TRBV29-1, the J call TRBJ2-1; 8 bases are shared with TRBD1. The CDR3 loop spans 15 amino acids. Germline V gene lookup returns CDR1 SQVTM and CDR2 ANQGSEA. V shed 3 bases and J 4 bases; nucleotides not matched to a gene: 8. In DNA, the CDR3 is TGCAGCGTTGAGGATGACAGGGGACTTTACAATGAGCAGTTCTTC. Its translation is CSVEDDRGLYNEQFF.

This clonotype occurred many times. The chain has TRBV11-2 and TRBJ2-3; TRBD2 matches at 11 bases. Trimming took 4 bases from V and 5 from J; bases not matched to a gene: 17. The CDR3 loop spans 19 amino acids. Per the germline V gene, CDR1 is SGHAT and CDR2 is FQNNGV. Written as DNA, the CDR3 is TGTGCCAGCAGCTACCCGGGACTAGCGGCCATACGGGGGTTAGATACGCAGTATTTT. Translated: CASSYPGLAAIRGLDTQYF.

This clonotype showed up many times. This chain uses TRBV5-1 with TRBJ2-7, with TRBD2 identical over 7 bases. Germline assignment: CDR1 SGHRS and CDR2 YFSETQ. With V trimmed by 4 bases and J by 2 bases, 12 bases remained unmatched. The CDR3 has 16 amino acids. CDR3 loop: CASSKGPASGAYEQYF. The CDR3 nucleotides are TGCGCCAGCAGCAAAGGGCCGGCTAGCGGAGCCTACGAGCAGTACTTC.

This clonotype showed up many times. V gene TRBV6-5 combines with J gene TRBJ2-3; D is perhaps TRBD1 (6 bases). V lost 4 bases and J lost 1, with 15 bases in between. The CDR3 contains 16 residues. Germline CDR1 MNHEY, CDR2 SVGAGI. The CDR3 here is CASSSPGTTGTDTQYF. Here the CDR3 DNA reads TGTGCCAGCAGTTCCCCCGGGACAACTGGCACAGATACGCAGTATTTT.

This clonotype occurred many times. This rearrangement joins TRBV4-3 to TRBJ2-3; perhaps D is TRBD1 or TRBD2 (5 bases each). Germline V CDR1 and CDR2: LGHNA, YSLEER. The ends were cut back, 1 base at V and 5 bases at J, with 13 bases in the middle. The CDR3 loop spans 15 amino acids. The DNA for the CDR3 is TGCGCCAGCAGCCAAGTTTTTCAGGGAGAAGATACGCAGTATTTT. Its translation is CASSQVFQGEDTQYF.

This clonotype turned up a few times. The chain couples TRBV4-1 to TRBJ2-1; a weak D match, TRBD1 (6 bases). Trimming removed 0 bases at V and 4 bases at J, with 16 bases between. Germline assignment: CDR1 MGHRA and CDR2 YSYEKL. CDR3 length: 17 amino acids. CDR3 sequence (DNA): TGCGCCAGCAGCCAAGAATCCGGCAGGGGACCTTACAATGAGCAGTTCTTC. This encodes CASSQESGRGPYNEQFF.